This TCR beta chain was recorded in a study of blood T cell repertoires in COVID-19. About the research overall: Sites across the United States, Italy and Spain contributed samples from acute and convalescent COVID-19. PBMCs, B-cell-depleted T cells, or T cells were the source of the cDNA or gDNA that made up the material.

Original handling: Estimates of nucleated cell counts were drawn from the amplification of reference gene primers. Method: immunoSEQ multiplex PCR; TCRdb's copy keeps in-frame clones and lacks some. That table furnishes V, J and clone size, whereas the DNA furnished D and trimming. The sample yields approximately 260,000 clones, just under 90% seen once. The CDR3 is 14 amino acids. Germline CDR1 and CDR2: SGHAT and FQNNGV. Trimming shortened V by 1 base and J by 7 bases, and 11 bases separated the two germline ends. V is TRBV11-2 and J is TRBJ1-3; D not certain. This TCR came from a woman aged 35 to 49 with acute or convalescent COVID-19. Sequencing was performed on peripheral blood. As DNA, the CDR3 is TGTGCCAGCAGCTTAGTTCGAGTTGTGAACACCATATATTTT. Its translation is CASSLVRVVNTIYF. Filled out from reference TRBV11-2 and TRBJ1-3, the complete variable domain reads EAGVAQSPRYKIIEKRQSVAFWCNPISGHATLYWYQQILGQGPKLLIQFQNNGVVDDSQLPKDRFSAERLKGVDSTLKIQPAKLEDSAVYLCASSLVRVVNTIYFGEGSWLTVV.